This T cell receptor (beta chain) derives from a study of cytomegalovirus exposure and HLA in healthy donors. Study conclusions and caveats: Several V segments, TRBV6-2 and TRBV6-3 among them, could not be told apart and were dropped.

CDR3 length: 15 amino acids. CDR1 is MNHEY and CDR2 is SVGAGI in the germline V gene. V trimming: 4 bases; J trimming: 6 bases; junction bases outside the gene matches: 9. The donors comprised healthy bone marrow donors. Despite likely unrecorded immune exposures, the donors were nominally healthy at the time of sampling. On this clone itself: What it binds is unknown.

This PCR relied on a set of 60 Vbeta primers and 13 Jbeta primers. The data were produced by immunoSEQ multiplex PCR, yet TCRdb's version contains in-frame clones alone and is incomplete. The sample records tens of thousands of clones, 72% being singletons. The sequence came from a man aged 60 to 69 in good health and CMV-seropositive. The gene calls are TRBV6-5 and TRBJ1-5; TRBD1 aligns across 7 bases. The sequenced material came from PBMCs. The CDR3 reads CASSLDRAGVQPQHF. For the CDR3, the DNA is TGTGCCAGCAGTTTAGACAGGGCCGGGGTTCAGCCCCAGCATTTT.